The sequence of this T cell receptor beta chain was determined in a study of blood T cells in healthy people across ages. Background on the study: There was about one barcoded beta molecule captured by template switching per two T cells. Study-wide results and caveats: Unknown donor CMV status possibly confounded expanded clonotype changes. It was not possible, with unsorted PBMCs, to conclusively compare naive and antigen-experienced cells.

Isolating PBMCs gave at least 6.5 million of these cells per sample. Primers used in a second PCR of roughly 7 to 12 cycles were a sample-barcoded 5' primer and a J-beta primer mix. Each CDR3 protein gets one entry after TCRdb re-called the 5' RACE reads with MiXCR. The sample has around 1,700,000 distinct CDR3 sequences, 28% seen once. Germline CDR1 and CDR2: SNHLY and FYNNEI. This CDR3 has 13 residues. The V end was cut by 1 base, the J end by 7 bases, with 11 bases between. Regarding this clonotype: The antigen is undetermined.

The clonotype was recovered from a woman aged 30 to 39 in good health. Sequences were obtained from blood. The chain recombines TRBV2 with TRBJ2-7; D gene uncertain. The DNA for the CDR3 is TGTGCCAGCAGTGAAGAGACCTACAATGAGCAGTACTTC. Its protein is CASSEETYNEQYF.